This T cell receptor beta chain was found in a study of tumour-infiltrating T cells in Burkitt lymphoma. As for the study in general: Survival, overall and progression-free, tracked with productive clonality.

The CDR3 contains 17 residues. Trimming cost V 5 bases and J 5 bases, with 24 bases left between them. Germline V lookup: CDR1 MDHEN, CDR2 SYDVKM. Profiled with immunoSEQ multiplex PCR; TCRdb holds only in-frame clones, not every one. The sample has 2,500 to 3,500 clones, 14% seen once. The sample comprised tumor tissue. This receptor was identified in a human donor with Burkitt lymphoma. The chain is built from TRBV28 and TRBJ2-5; a weak D match, TRBD2 (7 bases). This chain's CDR3 is CASSHIGGGEWRETQYF. The DNA of the CDR3 is TGTGCCAGCAGTCACATAGGGGGGGGAGAGTGGCGGGAGACCCAGTACTTC.